This T cell receptor (beta chain) is from a study of blood T cell repertoires in COVID-19. The wider study: The United States, Italy and Spain provided the acute and convalescent COVID-19 samples. The cDNA or gDNA used as material had been derived from T cells, B-cell-depleted T cells, or PBMCs.

In the source study's methods: How many nucleated cells were present was estimated from reference gene primer amplification. The protocol was immunoSEQ multiplex PCR, while the TCRdb copy is restricted to in-frame clones and leaves out a portion. The DNA was the basis for D and trimming; V, J and clone size are from that table. The sample lists 200,000 to 250,000 clones, 70% to 90% seen once, with about 0.93% in the top ten. Germline CDR1 KGHSH, CDR2 LQKENI. The ends lost 5 bases at V and 4 bases at J; junction bases unmatched: 7. This CDR3 has 14 residues. The receptor was derived from a man between 35 and 55 years old with acute or convalescent COVID-19. V gene TRBV18 combines with J gene TRBJ1-1, with 7 bases aligning to TRBD1. The sample consisted of peripheral blood. The CDR3 region is CASSNSQGGTEAFF. The CDR3 DNA reads TGTGCCAGCTCAAATTCCCAGGGGGGCACTGAAGCTTTCTTT.